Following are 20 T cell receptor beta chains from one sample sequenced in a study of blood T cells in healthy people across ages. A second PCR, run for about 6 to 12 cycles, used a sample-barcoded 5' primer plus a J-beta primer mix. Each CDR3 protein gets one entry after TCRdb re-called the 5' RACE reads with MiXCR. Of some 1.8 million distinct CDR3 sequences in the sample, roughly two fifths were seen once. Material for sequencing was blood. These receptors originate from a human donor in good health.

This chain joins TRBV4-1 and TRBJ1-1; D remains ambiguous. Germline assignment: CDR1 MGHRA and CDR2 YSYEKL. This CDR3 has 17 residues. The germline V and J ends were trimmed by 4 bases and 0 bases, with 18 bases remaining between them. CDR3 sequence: CASSPRAGSPLNTEAFF. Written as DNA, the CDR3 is TGCGCCAGCAGCCCCCGGGCGGGGTCCCCGTTGAACACTGAAGCTTTCTTT.

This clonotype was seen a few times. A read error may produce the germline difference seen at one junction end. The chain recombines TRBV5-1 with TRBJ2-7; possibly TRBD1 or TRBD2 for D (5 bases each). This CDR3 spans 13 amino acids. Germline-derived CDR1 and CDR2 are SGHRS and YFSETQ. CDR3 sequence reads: CASSLGVGDEQYF. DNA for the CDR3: TGTGCCAGCAGTTTAGGAGTGGGGGACGAGCAGTACTTC.

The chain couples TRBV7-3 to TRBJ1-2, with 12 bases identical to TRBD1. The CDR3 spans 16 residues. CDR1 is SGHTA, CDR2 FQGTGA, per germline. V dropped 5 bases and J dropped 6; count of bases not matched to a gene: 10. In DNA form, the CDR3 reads TGTGCCAGCAGCCGAAAGGGACAGGGGGCGATCGATGGCTACACCTTC. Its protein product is CASSRKGQGAIDGYTF.

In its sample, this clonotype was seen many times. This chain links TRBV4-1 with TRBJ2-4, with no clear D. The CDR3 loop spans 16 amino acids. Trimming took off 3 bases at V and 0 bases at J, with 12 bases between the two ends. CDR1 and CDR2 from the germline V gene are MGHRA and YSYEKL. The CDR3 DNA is TGCGCCAGCAGCCATCCACCCCGAGAAGCCAAAAACATTCAGTACTTC. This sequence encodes CASSHPPREAKNIQYF.

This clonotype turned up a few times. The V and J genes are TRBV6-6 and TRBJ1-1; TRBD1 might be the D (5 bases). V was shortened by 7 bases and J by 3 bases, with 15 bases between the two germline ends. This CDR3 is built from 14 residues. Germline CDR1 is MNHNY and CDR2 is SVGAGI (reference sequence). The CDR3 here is CASTFRGGDTEAFF. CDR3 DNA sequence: TGTGCCAGCACGTTTCGGGGCGGGGACACTGAAGCTTTCTTT.

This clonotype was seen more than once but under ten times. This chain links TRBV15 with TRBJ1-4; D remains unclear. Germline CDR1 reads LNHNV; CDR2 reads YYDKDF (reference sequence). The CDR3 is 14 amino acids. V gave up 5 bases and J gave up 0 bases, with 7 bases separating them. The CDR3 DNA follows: TGTGCCACCAGCTACAAGCCAACTAATGAAAAACTGTTTTTT. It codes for CATSYKPTNEKLFF.

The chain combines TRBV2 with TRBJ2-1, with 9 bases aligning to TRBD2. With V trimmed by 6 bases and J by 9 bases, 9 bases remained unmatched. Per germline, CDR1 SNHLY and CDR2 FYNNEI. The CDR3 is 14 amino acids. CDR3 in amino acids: CASRVERGVGEQFF. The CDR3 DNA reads TGTGCCAGCAGAGTGGAGCGGGGGGTCGGTGAGCAGTTCTTC.

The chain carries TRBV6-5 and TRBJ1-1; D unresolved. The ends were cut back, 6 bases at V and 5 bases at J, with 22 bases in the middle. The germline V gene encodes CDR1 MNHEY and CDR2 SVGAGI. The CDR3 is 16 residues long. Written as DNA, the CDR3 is TGTGCCAGCAGGGGATGGCCGGGAGGAGGTCAGACTGAAGCTTTCTTT. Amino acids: CASRGWPGGGQTEAFF.

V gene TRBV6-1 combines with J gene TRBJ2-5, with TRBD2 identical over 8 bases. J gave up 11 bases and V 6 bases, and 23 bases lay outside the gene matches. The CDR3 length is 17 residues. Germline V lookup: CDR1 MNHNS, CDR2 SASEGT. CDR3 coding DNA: TGTGCCAGCAGCATTACCCCGGGACTAGTGGGGGGGCAGGAGCAGTACTTC. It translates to CASSITPGLVGGQEQYF.

The CDR3 DNA is TGTGCCATCAGTTCCGGGACAGCAACTAACTATGGCTACACCTTC. Translating gives CAISSGTATNYGYTF. The rearrangement uses TRBV10-3 and TRBJ1-2, with 7 bases identical to TRBD1. The CDR3 has 15 residues. CDR1 is ENHRY, CDR2 SYGVKD, per germline. J lost 0 bases, V lost 5 bases, and 6 bases had no gene match.

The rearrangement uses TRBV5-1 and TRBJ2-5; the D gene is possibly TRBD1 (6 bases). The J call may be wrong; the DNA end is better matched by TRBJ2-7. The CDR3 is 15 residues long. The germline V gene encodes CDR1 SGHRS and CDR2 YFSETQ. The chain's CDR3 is CASSRMQGPLTEQYF. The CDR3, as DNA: TGCGCCAGCAGTCGGATGCAGGGGCCCTTAACCGAGCAGTACTTC.

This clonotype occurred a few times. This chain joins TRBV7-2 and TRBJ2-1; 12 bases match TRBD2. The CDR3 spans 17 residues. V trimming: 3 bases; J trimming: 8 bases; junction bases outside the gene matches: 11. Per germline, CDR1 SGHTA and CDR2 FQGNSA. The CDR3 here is CASSFRTSGDPLDEQFF. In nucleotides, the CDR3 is TGTGCCAGCAGCTTTAGGACTAGCGGGGACCCACTGGATGAGCAGTTCTTC.

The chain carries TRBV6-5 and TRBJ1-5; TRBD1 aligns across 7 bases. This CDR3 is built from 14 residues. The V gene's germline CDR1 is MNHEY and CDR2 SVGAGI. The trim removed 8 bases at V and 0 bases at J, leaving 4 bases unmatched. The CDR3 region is CASGTEYSNQPQHF. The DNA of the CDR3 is TGTGCCAGCGGGACAGAGTATAGCAATCAGCCCCAGCATTTT.

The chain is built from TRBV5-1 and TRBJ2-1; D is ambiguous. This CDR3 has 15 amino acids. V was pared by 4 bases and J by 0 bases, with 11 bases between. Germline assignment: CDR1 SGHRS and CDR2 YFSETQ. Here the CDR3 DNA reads TGCGCCAGCAGCGTGACTTCGAGCTCCTACAATGAGCAGTTCTTC. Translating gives CASSVTSSSYNEQFF.

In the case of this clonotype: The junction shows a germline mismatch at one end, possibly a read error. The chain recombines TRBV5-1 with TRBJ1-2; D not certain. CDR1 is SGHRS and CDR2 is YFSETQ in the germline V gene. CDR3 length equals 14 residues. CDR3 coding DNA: TGTGCCAGCAGCTGGGAATTGTACTACTATGGCTACACCTTC. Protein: CASSWELYYYGYTF.

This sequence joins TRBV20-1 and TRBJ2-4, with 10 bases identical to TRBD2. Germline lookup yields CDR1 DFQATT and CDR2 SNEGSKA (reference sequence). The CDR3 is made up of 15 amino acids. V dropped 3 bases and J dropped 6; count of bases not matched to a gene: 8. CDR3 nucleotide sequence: TGCAGTGCTAGTGCCAGCGGGGGGGCCGGAAACATTCAGTACTTC. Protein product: CSASASGGAGNIQYF.

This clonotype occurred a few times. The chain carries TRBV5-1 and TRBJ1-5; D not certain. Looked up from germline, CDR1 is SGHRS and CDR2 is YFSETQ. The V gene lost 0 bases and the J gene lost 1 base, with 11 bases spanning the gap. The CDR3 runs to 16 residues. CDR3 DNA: TGCGCCAGCAGCTTGGTCCCGACGGAAAGCAATCAGCCCCAGCATTTT. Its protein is CASSLVPTESNQPQHF.

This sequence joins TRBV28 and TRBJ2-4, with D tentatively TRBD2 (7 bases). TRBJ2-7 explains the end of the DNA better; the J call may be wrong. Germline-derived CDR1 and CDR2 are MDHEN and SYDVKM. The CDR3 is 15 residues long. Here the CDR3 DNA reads TGTGCCAGCAGGCCTCTTACAGGGAGGGGCTACGAGCAGTACTTC. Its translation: CASRPLTGRGYEQYF.

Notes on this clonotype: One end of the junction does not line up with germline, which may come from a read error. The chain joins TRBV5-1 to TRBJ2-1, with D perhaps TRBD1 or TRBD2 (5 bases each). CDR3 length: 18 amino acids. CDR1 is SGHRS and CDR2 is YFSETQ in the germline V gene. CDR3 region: CAGSLALLGPVRDREQFF. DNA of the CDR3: TGCGCCGGCAGCTTGGCCCTCCTTGGACCCGTCCGGGACCGAGAGCAGTTCTTC.

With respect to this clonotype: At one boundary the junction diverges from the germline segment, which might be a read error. CDR3 DNA sequence: TGCAGCGTTACCCTACAGGGGGTGTACAATGGGCAGTTCTTC. It specifies CSVTLQGVYNGQFF. The J gene is TRBJ2-1, the V gene TRBV29-1; TRBD1 matches at 8 bases. The CDR3 runs 14 residues. Per the germline V gene, CDR1 is SQVTM and CDR2 is ANQGSEA.